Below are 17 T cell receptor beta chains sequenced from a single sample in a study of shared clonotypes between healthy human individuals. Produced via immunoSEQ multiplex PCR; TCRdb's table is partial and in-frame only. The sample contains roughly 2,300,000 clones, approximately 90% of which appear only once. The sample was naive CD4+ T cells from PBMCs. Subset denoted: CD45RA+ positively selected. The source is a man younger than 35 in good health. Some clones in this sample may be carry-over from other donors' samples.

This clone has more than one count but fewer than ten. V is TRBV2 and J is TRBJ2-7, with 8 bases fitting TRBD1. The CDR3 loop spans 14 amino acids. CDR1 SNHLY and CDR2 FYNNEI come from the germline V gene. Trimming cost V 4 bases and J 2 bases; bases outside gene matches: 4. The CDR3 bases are TGTGCCAGCAGTGGGACAGGGAGGACCTACGAGCAGTACTTC. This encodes CASSGTGRTYEQYF.

The CDR3: CASSLGSGSGTGELFF. In DNA, the CDR3 is TGTGCCAGCAGCCTTGGGTCGGGCTCGGGCACCGGGGAGCTGTTTTTT. J is TRBJ2-2 and V is TRBV11-3; D gene ambiguous. Germline CDR1 SGHNT, CDR2 YENEEA. The CDR3 loop spans 16 amino acids. Trimming stripped 5 bases from V and 4 bases from J, with 17 bases between.

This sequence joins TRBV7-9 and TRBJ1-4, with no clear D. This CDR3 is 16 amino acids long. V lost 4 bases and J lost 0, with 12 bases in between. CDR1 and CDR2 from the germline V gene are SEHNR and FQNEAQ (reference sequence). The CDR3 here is CASSSSKAATNEKLFF. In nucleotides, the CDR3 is TGTGCCAGCAGCTCCTCCAAAGCTGCAACTAATGAAAAACTGTTTTTT. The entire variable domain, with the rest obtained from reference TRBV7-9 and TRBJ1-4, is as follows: DTGVSQNPRHKITKRGQNVTFRCDPISEHNRLYWYRQTLGQGPEFLTYFQNEAQLEKSRLLSDRFSAERPKGSFSTLEIQRTEQGDSAMYLCASSSSKAATNEKLFFGSGTQLSVL.

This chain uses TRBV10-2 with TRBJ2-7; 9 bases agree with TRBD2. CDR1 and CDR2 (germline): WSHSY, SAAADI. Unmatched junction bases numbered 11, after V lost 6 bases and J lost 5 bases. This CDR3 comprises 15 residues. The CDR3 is CASSAWGSGSDEQYF. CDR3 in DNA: TGCGCCAGCAGCGCTTGGGGTAGCGGGAGTGACGAGCAGTACTTC.

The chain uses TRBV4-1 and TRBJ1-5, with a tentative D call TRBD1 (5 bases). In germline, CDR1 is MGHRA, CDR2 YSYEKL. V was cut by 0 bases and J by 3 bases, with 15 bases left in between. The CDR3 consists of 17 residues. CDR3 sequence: CASSQEFPGPYNQPQHF. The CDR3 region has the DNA TGCGCCAGCAGCCAAGAGTTCCCAGGGCCCTACAATCAGCCCCAGCATTTT.

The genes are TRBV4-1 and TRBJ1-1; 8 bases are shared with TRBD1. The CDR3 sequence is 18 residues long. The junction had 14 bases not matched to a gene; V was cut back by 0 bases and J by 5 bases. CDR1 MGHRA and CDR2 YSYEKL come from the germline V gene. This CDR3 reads CASSQDVRTGGLLTEAFF. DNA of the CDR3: TGCGCCAGCAGCCAAGATGTGAGAACAGGGGGACTTCTGACTGAAGCTTTCTTT.

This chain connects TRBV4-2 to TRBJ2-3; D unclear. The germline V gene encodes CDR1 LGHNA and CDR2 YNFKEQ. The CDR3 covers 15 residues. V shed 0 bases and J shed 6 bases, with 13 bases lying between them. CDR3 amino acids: CASSQETWWTDTQYF. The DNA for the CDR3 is TGTGCCAGCAGCCAAGAAACTTGGTGGACCGATACGCAGTATTTT.

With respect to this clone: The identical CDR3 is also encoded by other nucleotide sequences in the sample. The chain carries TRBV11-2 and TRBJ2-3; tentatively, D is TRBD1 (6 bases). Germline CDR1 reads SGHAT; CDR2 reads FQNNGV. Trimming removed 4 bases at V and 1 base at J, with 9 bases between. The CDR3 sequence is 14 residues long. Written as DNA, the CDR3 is TGTGCCAGCAGCTCAAGACAGGGCACAGATACGCAGTATTTT. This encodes CASSSRQGTDTQYF.

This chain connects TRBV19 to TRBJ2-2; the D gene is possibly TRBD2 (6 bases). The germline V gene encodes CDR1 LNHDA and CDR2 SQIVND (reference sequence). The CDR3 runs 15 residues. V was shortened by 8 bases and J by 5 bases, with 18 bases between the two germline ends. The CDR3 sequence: CASSYGRVGTGELFF. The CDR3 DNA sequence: TGTGCCAGTTCTTACGGGAGAGTAGGAACCGGGGAGCTGTTTTTT.

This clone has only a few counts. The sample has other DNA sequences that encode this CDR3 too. CDR3 sequence reads: CASSLVSDTQYF. The CDR3 DNA sequence: TGCGCCAGCAGCTTGGTCTCAGATACGCAGTATTTT. The chain employs TRBV5-1 and TRBJ2-3; D remains unclear. V gave up 0 bases and J gave up 4 bases, with 3 bases separating them. In germline, CDR1 is SGHRS, CDR2 YFSETQ. CDR3 length equals 12 residues.

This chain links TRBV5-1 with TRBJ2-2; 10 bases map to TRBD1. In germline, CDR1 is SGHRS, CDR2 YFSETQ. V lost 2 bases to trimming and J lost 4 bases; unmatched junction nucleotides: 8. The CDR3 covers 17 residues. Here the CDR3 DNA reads TGCGCCAGCAGCTTCCCGGGACAGGGGTCGATCACCGGGGAGCTGTTTTTT. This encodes CASSFPGQGSITGELFF.

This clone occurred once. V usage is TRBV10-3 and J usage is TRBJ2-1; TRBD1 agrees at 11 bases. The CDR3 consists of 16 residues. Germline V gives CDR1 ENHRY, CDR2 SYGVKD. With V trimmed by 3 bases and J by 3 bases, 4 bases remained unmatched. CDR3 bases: TGTGCCATCAGTGATCGGGACAGGGGGAACTACAATGAGCAGTTCTTC. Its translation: CAISDRDRGNYNEQFF.

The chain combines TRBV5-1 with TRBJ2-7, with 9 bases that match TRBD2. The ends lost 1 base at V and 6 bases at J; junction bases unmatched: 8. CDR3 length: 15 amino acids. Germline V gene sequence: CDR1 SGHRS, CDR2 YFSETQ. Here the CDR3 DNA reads TGCGCCAGCAGCTTGTTCGGGACTAGCACCTGCGAGCAGTACTTC. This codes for CASSLFGTSTCEQYF.

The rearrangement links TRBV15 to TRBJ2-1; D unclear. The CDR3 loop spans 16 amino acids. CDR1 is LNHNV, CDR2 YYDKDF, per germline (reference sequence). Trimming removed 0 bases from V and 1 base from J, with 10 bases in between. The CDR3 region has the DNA TGTGCCACCAGCAGAGATAAGGCATCTTCCTACAATGAGCAGTTCTTC. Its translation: CATSRDKASSYNEQFF. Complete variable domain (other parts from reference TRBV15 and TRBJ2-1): DAMVIQNPRYQVTQFGKPVTLSCSQTLNHNVMYWYQQKSSQAPKLLFHYYDKDFNNEADTPDNFQSRRPNTSFCFLDIRSPGLGDTAMYLCATSRDKASSYNEQFFGPGTRLTVL.

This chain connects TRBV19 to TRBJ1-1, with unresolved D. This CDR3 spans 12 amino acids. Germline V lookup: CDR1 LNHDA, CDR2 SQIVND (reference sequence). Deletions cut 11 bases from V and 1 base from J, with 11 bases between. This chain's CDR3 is CACSRGNTEAFF. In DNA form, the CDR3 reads TGTGCCTGCTCTCGGGGGAACACTGAAGCTTTCTTT.

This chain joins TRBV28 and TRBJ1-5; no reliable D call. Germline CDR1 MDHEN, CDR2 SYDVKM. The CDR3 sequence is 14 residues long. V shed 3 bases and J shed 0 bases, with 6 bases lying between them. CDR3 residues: CASSFIDSNQPQHF. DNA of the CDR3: TGTGCCAGCAGTTTCATAGATAGCAATCAGCCCCAGCATTTT.

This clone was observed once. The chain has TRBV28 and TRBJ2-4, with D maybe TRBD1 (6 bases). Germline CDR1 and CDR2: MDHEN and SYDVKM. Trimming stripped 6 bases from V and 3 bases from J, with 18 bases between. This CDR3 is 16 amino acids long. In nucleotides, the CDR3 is TGTGCCAGCAGACCTACCCGGGACACCAGCAAAAACATTCAGTACTTC. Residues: CASRPTRDTSKNIQYF.